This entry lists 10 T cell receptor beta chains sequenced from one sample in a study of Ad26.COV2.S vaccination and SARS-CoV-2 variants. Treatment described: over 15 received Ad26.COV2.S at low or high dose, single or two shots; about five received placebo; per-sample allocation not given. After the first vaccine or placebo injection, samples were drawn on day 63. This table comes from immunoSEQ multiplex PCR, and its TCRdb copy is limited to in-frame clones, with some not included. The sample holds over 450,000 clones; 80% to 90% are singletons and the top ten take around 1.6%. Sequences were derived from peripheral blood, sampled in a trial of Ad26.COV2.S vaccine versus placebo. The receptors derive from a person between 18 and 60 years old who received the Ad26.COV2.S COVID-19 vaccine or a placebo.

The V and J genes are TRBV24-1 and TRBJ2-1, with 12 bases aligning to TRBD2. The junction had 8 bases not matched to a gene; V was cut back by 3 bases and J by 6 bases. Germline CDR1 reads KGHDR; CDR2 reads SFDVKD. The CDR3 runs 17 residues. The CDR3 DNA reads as TGTGCCACCAGTGATCCCGGAACTAGCGGGGGGAGCAATGAGCAGTTCTTC. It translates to CATSDPGTSGGSNEQFF.

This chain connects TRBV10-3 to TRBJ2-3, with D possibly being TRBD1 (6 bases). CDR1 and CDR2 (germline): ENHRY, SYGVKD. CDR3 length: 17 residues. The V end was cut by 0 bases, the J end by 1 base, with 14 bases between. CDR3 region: CAISESLDSLGTDTQYF. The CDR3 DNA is TGTGCCATCAGTGAGTCATTGGACAGTTTGGGCACAGATACGCAGTATTTT.

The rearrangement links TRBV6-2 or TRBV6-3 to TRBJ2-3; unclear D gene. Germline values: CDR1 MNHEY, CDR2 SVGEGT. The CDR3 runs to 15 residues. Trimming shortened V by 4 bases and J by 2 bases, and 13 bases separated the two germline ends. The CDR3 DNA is TGTGCCAGCAGTTCTCCTTATGACTCCACAGATACGCAGTATTTT. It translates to CASSSPYDSTDTQYF.

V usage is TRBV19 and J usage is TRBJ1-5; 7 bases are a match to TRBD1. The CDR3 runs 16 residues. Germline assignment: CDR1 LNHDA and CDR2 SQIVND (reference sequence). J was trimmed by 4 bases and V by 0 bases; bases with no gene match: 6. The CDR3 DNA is TGTGCCAGTAGTATAGATAGAACAGGGGTAAATCAGCCCCAGCATTTT. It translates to CASSIDRTGVNQPQHF.

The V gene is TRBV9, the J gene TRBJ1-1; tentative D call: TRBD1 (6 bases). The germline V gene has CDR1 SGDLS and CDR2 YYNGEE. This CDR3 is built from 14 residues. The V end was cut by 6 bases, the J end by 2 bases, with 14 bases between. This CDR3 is CASTGGAPNTEAFF. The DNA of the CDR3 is TGTGCCAGCACCGGGGGGGCACCTAACACTGAAGCTTTCTTT.

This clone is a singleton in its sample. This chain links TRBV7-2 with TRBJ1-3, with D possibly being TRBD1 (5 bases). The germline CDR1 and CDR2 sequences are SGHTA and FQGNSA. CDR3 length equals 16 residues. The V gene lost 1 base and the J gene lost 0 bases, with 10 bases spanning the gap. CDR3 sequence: CASSLGGVTSGNTIYF. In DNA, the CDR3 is TGTGCCAGCAGCTTAGGGGGGGTAACCTCTGGAAACACCATATATTTT.

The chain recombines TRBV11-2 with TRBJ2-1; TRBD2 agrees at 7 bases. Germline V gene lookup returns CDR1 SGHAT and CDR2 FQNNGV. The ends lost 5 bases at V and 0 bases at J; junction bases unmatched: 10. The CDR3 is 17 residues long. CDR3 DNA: TGTGCCAGCAGCCCTCACCCAGCGGGAAGCTCCTACAATGAGCAGTTCTTC. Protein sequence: CASSPHPAGSSYNEQFF.

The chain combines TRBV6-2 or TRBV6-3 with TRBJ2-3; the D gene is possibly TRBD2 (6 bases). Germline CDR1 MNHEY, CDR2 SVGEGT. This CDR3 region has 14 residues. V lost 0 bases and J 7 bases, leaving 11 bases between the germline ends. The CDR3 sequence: CASSYSSLANTQYF. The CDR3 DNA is TGTGCCAGCAGTTACTCCTCACTAGCAAATACGCAGTATTTT.

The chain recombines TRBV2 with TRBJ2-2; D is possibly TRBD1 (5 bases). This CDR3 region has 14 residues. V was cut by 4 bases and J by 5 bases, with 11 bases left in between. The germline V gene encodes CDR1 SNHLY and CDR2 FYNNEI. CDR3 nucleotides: TGTGCCAGCAGTGTTCAGGGCTCTACCGGGGAGCTGTTTTTT. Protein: CASSVQGSTGELFF.

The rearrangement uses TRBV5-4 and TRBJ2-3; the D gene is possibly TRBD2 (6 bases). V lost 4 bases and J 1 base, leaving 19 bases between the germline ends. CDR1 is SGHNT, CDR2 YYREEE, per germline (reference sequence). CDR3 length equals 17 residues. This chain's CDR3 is CASSTRTGPGGTDTQYF. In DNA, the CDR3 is TGTGCCAGCAGCACACGTACAGGTCCGGGGGGCACAGATACGCAGTATTTT.